This T cell receptor (beta chain) comes out of a study of T-cell memory formation after mild COVID-19. Findings and limits, study-wide: Mostly located in CM and EM were contracting CD4+ clones, with contracting CD8+ clones located in EMRA.

Trimming left V 4 bases short and J 1 base short, with 11 bases between. CDR3 length equals 15 residues. Germline assignment: CDR1 DFQATT and CDR2 SNEGSKA (reference sequence). Concerning this clonotype itself: No antigen is known for it.

Each CDR3 protein is one row after TCRdb ran MiXCR on the 5' RACE reads. The table has roughly 600,000 distinct CDR3 sequences, about 20% seen once. Input material: PBMCs or a T cell subset sorted from them (not recorded which). The rearrangement uses TRBV20-1 and TRBJ2-6; TRBD1 might be the D (6 bases). The sequence came from an adult woman who had mild COVID-19 (a few samples of this study predate the infection). Cell type and time point are not known. CDR3: CSATGDGSGANVLTF. CDR3 bases: TGCAGTGCTACAGGGGATGGGTCTGGGGCCAACGTCCTGACTTTC.